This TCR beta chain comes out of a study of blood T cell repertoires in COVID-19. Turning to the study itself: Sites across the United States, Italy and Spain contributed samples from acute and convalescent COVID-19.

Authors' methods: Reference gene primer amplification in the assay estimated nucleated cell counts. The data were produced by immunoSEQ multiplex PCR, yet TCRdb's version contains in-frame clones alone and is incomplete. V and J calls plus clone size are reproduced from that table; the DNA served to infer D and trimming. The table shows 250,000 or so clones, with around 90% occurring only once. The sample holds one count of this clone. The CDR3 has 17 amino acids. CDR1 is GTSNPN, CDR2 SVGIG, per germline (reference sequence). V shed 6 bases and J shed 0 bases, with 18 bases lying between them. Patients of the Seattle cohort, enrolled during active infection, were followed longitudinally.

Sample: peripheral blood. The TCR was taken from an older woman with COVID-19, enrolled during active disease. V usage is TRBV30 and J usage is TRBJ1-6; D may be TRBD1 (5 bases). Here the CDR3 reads CACRSRDSGSYNSPLHF. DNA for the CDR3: TGTGCCTGCAGGAGCCGGGACTCCGGCTCCTATAATTCACCCCTCCACTTT.